This record concerns one TCR beta chain sequence. What it recognizes is unknown. The data stem from a study of naive and memory T cell subsets. General study points: There was no ground truth to check naive and memory subset results.

After CD4 positive bead selection, the CD4-negative fraction gave CD8 T cells. Cells stained for CD3, CD4, CD8, CD45RA and CD27 were sorted into four subsets. The CDR3 contains 16 residues. CDR1 is SEHNR, CDR2 FQNEAQ, per germline (reference sequence). V lost 3 bases and J lost 1; bases outside the gene matches: 7. An equimolar mix of two oligonucleotides served as the beta constant-region primer for TRBC1 and TRBC2. An oligonucleotide with the SP2 primer and a 12-nucleotide UMI was ligated to the cDNA 3' end. TCRdb independently ran MiXCR on the UMI-ligation and nested PCR reads; one entry per CDR3 protein. The data show some 85,000 distinct CDR3 sequences, about an eighth seen once.

The V call is TRBV7-9, the J call TRBJ2-3, with 7 bases lining up with TRBD2. This TCR derives from a human donor in good health. Sequencing was performed on central memory CD4+ T cells from blood. The CDR3 DNA reads TGTGCCAGCAGCTTCTCTCGGGAGGACGGCACAGATACGCAGTATTTT. Protein: CASSFSREDGTDTQYF.